This paragraph covers one T cell receptor beta chain sequence. This clone was picked up a small number of times. No antigen is known for it. Nothing much larger sits one base from this clone, and base qualities are not available. Whole blood was collected in K2EDTA tubes by collaborating institutions according to the institutions' own protocols. Collaborator samples were shipped for TCRbeta analysis as frozen whole blood, isolated PBMCs, or DNA extracted from either sample type. V ends up 5 bases short and J 4 bases short, with an unmatched junction base count of 6. Spanning cysteine to phenylalanine, the CDR3 consists of 14 amino acids. CDR3 DNA is the only sequence kept; it has 42 bases, read in frame from the first base. CDR1 and CDR2, looked up from the germline V gene (reference sequence), are LNHDA and SQIVND. This sample is part of a study of blood T cell repertoires in COVID-19 (dated by TCRdb to the early 2020s). In the study overall: Samples from collaborators originated in the United States, Italy and Spain and spanned both the acute and convalescent phases of COVID-19. Where available, HLA class I and class II types were obtained from metadata supplied by the sample provider rather than from assay-based typing. The material from the prospective study consisted of cDNA or gDNA derived from T cells, B-cell-depleted T cells, or PBMCs. Nearly every sample came with metadata listing a de-identified subject ID, COVID-19 status, age in years and sex. The repertoires were made available in a free public database intended to serve as a resource for research on the immune response to SARS-CoV-2. The dataset comprised deeply sampled blood TCRbeta repertoires from subjects exposed to, actively infected with, or recovered from COVID-19. Samples were obtained from the ongoing ImmuneRACE study (first 160 participants) and from 1,254 subjects provided by 6 global collaborators. Overall study outcomes, separate from this receptor: The quantity of clinical and demographic metadata differed by source and by participant and was supplied without curation.

The immunoSEQ Assay, a bias-controlled multiplex PCR, was used to amplify TCRbeta CDR3 regions from genomic DNA. As for the original processing: Nucleated cell counts per sample were estimated from amplification of reference gene primers within the assay. To quantify the absolute abundance of each unique TCRbeta CDR3 rearrangement, sequence reads were collapsed and filtered. For each sample, productive Simpson clonality was calculated as the square root of Simpson's diversity index over productive rearrangements. TCRdb provides this immuneACCESS table in a form limited to in-frame rearrangements. Some clones are lacking; in checked studies, under half of them reflect an unresolved V gene, and why the rest are absent is not known. V and J calls and clone size come straight from that table; D and trimming were deduced from the DNA. Across this sample there are roughly 70,000 clones, with roughly 80% seen only once. The ten largest clones take up about 4.4% of the sample.

The receptor was isolated from an elderly woman with active or convalescent COVID-19. The rearranged chain carries TRBV19 and TRBJ1-1, with TRBD1 matching 8 junction bases. Sequenced sample: peripheral blood. The nucleotides are TGTGCCAGTAGTGCTCAGGGGGCGATCACTGAAGCTTTCTTT. It codes for CASSAQGAITEAFF.